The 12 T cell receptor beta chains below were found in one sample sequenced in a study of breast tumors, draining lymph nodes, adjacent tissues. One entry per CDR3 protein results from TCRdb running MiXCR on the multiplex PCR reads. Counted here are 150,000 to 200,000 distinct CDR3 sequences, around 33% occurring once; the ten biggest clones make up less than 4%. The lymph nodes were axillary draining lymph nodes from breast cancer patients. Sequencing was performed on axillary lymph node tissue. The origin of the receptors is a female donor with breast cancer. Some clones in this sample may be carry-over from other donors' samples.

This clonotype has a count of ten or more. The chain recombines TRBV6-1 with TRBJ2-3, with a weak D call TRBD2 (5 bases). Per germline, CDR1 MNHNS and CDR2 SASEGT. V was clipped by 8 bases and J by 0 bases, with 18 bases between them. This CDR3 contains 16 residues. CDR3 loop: CASQPRGRRSTDTQYF. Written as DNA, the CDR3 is TGTGCCAGCCAACCCCGCGGGCGGCGAAGCACAGATACGCAGTATTTT.

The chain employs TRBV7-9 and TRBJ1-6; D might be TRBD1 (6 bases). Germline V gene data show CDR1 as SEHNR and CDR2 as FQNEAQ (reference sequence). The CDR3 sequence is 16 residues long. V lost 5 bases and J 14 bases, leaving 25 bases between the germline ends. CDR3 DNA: TGTGCCAGCAGCCATGAAGTCTTGGTAAGGGAGGGGGCCCTCCACTTT. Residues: CASSHEVLVREGALHF. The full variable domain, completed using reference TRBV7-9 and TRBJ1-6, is DTGVSQNPRHKITKRGQNVTFRCDPISEHNRLYWYRQTLGQGPEFLTYFQNEAQLEKSRLLSDRFSAERPKGSFSTLEIQRTEQGDSAMYLCASSHEVLVREGALHFGNGTRLTVT.

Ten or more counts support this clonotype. The CDR3: CASSQDPPGTLSGNTIYF. The DNA for the CDR3 is TGTGCCAGCAGCCAAGACCCACCTGGGACTCTCTCTGGAAACACCATATATTTT. V gene TRBV4-2 combines with J gene TRBJ1-3, with a tentative D call TRBD1 (5 bases). The CDR3 consists of 18 residues. CDR1 and CDR2 (germline): LGHNA, YNFKEQ. V shed 0 bases and J shed 0 bases, with 15 bases lying between them.

In DNA, the CDR3 is TGTGCCAGTCAGGGACAGGGGGCCAGCCACGAGCAGTACTTC. Translating gives CASQGQGASHEQYF. The chain couples TRBV19 to TRBJ2-7; 12 bases line up with TRBD1. CDR1 LNHDA and CDR2 SQIVND come from the germline V gene (reference sequence). Losses at the gene ends were 8 bases for V and 5 bases for J; bases not matched to a gene: 7. The CDR3 length is 14 residues.

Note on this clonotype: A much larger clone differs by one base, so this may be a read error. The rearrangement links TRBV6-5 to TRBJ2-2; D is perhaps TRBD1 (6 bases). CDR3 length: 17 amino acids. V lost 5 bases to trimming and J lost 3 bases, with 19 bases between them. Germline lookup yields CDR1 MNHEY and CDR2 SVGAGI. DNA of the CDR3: TGTGCCAGCAGTCACTTGCGGACCGGGACATACACCGGGGAGCTGTTTTTT. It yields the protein CASSHLRTGTYTGELFF.

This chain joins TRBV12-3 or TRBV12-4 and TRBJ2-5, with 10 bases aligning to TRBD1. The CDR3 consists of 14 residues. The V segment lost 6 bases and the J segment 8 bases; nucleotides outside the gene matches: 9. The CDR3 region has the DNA TGTGCCAGCAGCCTTAGACAGGGGGCGAAAACCCAGTACTTC. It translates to CASSLRQGAKTQYF.

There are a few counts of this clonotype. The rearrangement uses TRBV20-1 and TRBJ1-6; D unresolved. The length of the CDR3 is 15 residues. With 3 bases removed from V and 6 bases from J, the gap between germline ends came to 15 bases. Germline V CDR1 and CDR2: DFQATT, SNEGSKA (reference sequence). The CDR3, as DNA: TGCAGTGCTAGTTCAGGCCTCGCCTTTAATTCACCCCTCCACTTT. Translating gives CSASSGLAFNSPLHF.

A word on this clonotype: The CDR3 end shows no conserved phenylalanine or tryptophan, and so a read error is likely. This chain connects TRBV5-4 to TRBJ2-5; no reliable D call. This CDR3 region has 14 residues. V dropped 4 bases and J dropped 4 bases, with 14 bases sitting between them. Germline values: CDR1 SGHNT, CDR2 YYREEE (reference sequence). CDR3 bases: TGTGCCAGCAGCCTGGTGGAAGCGCGAGAGACCCAGTACTCC. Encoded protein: CASSLVEARETQYS.

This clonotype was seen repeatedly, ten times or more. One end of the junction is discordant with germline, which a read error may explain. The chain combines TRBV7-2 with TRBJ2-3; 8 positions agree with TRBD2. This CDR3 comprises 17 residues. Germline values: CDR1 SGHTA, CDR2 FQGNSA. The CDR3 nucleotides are TGTGCCAGCAGCTTAGAGGCTAGCGGGCGCGCCACAGATCCGCAGTATTTT. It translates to CASSLEASGRATDPQYF.

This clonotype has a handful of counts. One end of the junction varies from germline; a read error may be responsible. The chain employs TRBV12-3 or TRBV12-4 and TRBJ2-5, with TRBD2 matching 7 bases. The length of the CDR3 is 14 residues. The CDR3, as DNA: TGTGCCAGCAGTTTCGCGGGGGTCGAAGGGACCCAGTGCTTC. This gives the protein CASSFAGVEGTQCF.

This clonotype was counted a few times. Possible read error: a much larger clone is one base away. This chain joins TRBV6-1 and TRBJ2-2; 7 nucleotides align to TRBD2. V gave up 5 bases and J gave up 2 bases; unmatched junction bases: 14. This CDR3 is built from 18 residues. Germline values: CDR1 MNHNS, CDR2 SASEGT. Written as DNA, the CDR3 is TGTGCCAGCAGTCGGGAAGGCCAACTAGCGATTAACACCGGGGAGCTGTTTTTT. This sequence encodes CASSREGQLAINTGELFF.

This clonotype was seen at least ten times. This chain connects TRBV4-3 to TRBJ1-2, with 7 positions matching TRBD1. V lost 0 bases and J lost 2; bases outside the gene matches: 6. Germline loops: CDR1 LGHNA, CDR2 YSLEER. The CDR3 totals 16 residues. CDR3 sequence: CASSQDEGAGNYGYTF. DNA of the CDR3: TGCGCCAGCAGCCAAGATGAGGGGGCGGGGAACTATGGCTACACCTTC.